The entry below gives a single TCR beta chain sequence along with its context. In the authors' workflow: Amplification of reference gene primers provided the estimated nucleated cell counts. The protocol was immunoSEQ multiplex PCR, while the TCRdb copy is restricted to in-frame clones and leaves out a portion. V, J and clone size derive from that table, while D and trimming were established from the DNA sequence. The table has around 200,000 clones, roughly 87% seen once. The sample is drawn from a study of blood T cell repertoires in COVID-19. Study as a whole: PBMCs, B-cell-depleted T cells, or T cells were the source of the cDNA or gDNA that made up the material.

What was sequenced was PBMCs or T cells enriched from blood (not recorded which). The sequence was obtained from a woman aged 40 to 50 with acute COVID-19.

In nucleotides, the CDR3 is TGTGCCAGCAGGGTGGGACAGGGGGCAATAACCGGGGAGCTGTTTTTT. Protein product: CASRVGQGAITGELFF. The V and J genes are TRBV3-1 (or the pseudogene TRBV3-2) and TRBJ2-2; 12 bases are shared with TRBD1. CDR3 length: 16 residues. With 6 bases clipped from V and 5 bases from J, the junction kept 7 bases outside the gene matches. CDR1 and CDR2 (germline): LGHDT, YNNKEL (reference sequence).